The 21 T cell receptor beta chains listed next were all sequenced from one sample in a study of cytomegalovirus exposure and HLA in healthy donors. The PCR used 60 Vbeta and 13 Jbeta primers. Using immunoSEQ multiplex PCR, the repertoire was profiled, and TCRdb retains in-frame clones only, with some absent. The sample has about 170,000 clones; about two thirds are singletons. Sequenced material: PBMCs. The receptor source for this set is a human donor in good health.

The chain has TRBV5-1 and TRBJ2-5, with D hard to call. CDR3 length: 12 residues. The V gene's germline CDR1 is SGHRS and CDR2 YFSETQ. Trimming took 5 bases from V and 5 from J, leaving 10 bases between them. CDR3 sequence: CASSLNRETQYF. The CDR3 region has the DNA TGCGCCAGCAGTCTGAACCGGGAGACCCAGTACTTC.

This clone was seen a handful of times. This chain links TRBV5-5 with TRBJ2-7, with TRBD2 as a possible D gene (5 bases). Per germline, CDR1 SGHKS and CDR2 YYEKEE (reference sequence). This CDR3 contains 13 residues. V dropped 0 bases and J dropped 4 bases, with 8 bases sitting between them. The CDR3 DNA sequence: TGTGCCAGCAGCTTGGTTAGCGAATACGAGCAGTACTTC. This codes for CASSLVSEYEQYF. Complete variable domain (other parts from reference TRBV5-5 and TRBJ2-7): DAGVTQSPTHLIKTRGQQVTLRCSPISGHKSVSWYQQVLGQGPQFIFQYYEKEERGRGNFPDRFSARQFPNYSSELNVNALLLGDSALYLCASSLVSEYEQYFGPGTRLTVT.

The rearrangement links TRBV7-6 to TRBJ2-7; 8 nucleotides line up with TRBD2. Unmatched junction bases numbered 6, after V lost 5 bases and J lost 3 bases. Germline values: CDR1 SGHVS, CDR2 FNYEAQ. The CDR3 extends over 14 amino acids. The CDR3 DNA reads as TGTGCCAGCAGCGCCGGGGCGGGGGGCTACGAGCAGTACTTC. It yields the protein CASSAGAGGYEQYF.

This chain connects TRBV19 to TRBJ2-6; D is unresolved. CDR1 and CDR2 from the germline V gene are LNHDA and SQIVND (reference sequence). The length of the CDR3 is 14 residues. The V end lost 9 bases, the J end lost 0 bases, and 9 bases lay between the germline ends. As DNA, the CDR3 is TGTGCCAGCCAGGCTGGCTCTGGGGCCAACGTCCTGACTTTC. Translating it yields CASQAGSGANVLTF. Full variable domain (outside the CDR3, taken from reference TRBV19 and TRBJ2-6): DGGITQSPKYLFRKEGQNVTLSCEQNLNHDAMYWYRQDPGQGLRLIYYSQIVNDFQKGDIAEGYSVSREKKESFPLTVTSAQKNPTAFYLCASQAGSGANVLTFGAGSRLTVL.

This chain joins TRBV19 and TRBJ1-2; D call uncertain. The germline V gene has CDR1 LNHDA and CDR2 SQIVND (reference sequence). This CDR3 is 15 amino acids long. With 4 bases removed from V and 0 bases from J, the gap between germline ends came to 12 bases. Here the CDR3 reads CASSKLLRTNYGYTF. The DNA for the CDR3 is TGTGCCAGTAGTAAGCTCCTCAGGACTAACTATGGCTACACCTTC.

The chain employs TRBV7-3 and TRBJ2-3; 10 nucleotides match TRBD1. The CDR3 loop spans 15 amino acids. Germline loops: CDR1 SGHTA, CDR2 FQGTGA. The J segment lost 2 bases and the V segment lost 5 bases, leaving 4 bases of the junction unmatched. DNA of the CDR3: TGTGCCAGCAGCCCGGACAGGGGGGTCACAGATACGCAGTATTTT. Protein product: CASSPDRGVTDTQYF.

The chain joins TRBV20-1 to TRBJ2-5; D is unclear. V was trimmed by 3 bases and J by 5 bases, leaving 7 bases between them. Germline V gives CDR1 DFQATT, CDR2 SNEGSKA (reference sequence). This CDR3 has 11 residues. CDR3 in amino acids: CSASPRETQYF. The CDR3 DNA follows: TGCAGTGCTAGCCCTCGGGAGACCCAGTACTTC.

The chain links TRBV18 to TRBJ1-6; maybe TRBD1 (5 bases). CDR3 size: 18 residues. Trimming pared 6 bases from V and 0 bases from J, leaving 18 bases between. CDR1 and CDR2 (germline): KGHSH, LQKENI. Here the CDR3 DNA reads TGTGCCAGCTCGCTCAAAGGGGTAGCTAGCTCCTATAATTCACCCCTCCACTTT. Amino acids: CASSLKGVASSYNSPLHF.

This clone was counted a few times. This chain uses TRBV6-1 with TRBJ2-7; 7 nucleotides align to TRBD1. Per the germline V gene, CDR1 is MNHNS and CDR2 is SASEGT. Losses at the gene ends were 4 bases for V and 3 bases for J; bases not matched to a gene: 9. The CDR3 runs to 15 residues. CDR3 bases: TGTGCCAGCAGTGGGACCGAGACAGGGTTCTACGAGCAGTACTTC. It yields the protein CASSGTETGFYEQYF.

This clone occurred a few times. The rearrangement links TRBV27 to TRBJ1-3; D possibly corresponds to TRBD1 (6 bases). Deletions cut 0 bases from V and 5 bases from J, with 14 bases between. In germline, CDR1 is MNHEY, CDR2 SMNVEV (reference sequence). The CDR3 length is 16 residues. CDR3 region: CASSLSSDRTRNTIYF. As DNA, the CDR3 is TGTGCCAGCAGTTTATCGTCCGACAGGACAAGAAACACCATATATTTT.

This clone was detected once. This rearrangement joins TRBV19 to TRBJ2-5; TRBD1 aligns across 10 bases. With V trimmed by 3 bases and J by 0 bases, 10 bases remained unmatched. The germline CDR1 and CDR2 sequences are LNHDA and SQIVND (reference sequence). The CDR3 runs 18 residues. CDR3 residues: CASSMAIPGQGYQETQYF. DNA of the CDR3: TGTGCCAGTAGTATGGCGATACCGGGACAGGGGTACCAAGAGACCCAGTACTTC.

V and J are TRBV7-6 and TRBJ2-7; tentative D call: TRBD2 (5 bases). CDR1 is SGHVS, CDR2 FNYEAQ, per germline. Trimming took 3 bases from V and 9 from J, leaving 9 bases between them. This CDR3 spans 11 amino acids. CDR3 in amino acids: CASSLNGGQYF. Written as DNA, the CDR3 is TGTGCCAGCAGCTTGAACGGAGGGCAGTACTTC.

The CDR3 reads CASSLGALAAEQYF. CDR3 bases: TGTGCCAGCAGTTTAGGTGCGTTGGCGGCCGAGCAGTACTTC. The V call is TRBV28, the J call TRBJ2-7, with D uncertain. V shed 2 bases and J shed 6 bases, with 14 bases lying between them. Germline CDR1 is MDHEN and CDR2 is SYDVKM. This CDR3 is built from 14 residues.

V usage is TRBV2 and J usage is TRBJ2-5, with 9 bases fitting TRBD2. Per the germline V gene, CDR1 is SNHLY and CDR2 is FYNNEI. The CDR3 runs 15 residues. V was clipped by 6 bases and J by 1 base; unmatched bases: 6. CDR3 coding DNA: TGTGCCAGCAGCCTTAGCGGGGGAGGCCAAGAGACCCAGTACTTC. It yields the protein CASSLSGGGQETQYF.

In this sample, this clone turned up once. This chain links TRBV4-3 with TRBJ1-4; D is ambiguous. Germline loops: CDR1 LGHNA, CDR2 YSLEER. Trimming took off 0 bases at V and 3 bases at J, with 17 bases between the two ends. This CDR3 is built from 18 residues. CDR3 in DNA: TGCGCCAGCAGCCAAGATCGGCTTCAGGTCTCGGCTAATGAAAAACTGTTTTTT. Residues: CASSQDRLQVSANEKLFF.

The rearrangement uses TRBV29-1 and TRBJ2-5; TRBD1 agrees at 11 bases. The CDR3 length is 15 residues. V was clipped by 6 bases and J by 4 bases; unmatched bases: 10. From germline, CDR1 is SQVTM and CDR2 ANQGSEA. The chain's CDR3 is CSVGVRDRGRETQYF. The CDR3 DNA sequence: TGCAGCGTGGGAGTTCGGGACAGGGGGAGAGAGACCCAGTACTTC.

Only a few counts were recorded for this clone. The J gene is TRBJ1-5, the V gene TRBV4-1; D remains unclear. Trimming took 1 base from V and 6 from J, leaving 4 bases between them. CDR3 size: 12 residues. Germline lookup yields CDR1 MGHRA and CDR2 YSYEKL. Here the CDR3 reads CASSQVGQPQHF. The CDR3 region has the DNA TGCGCCAGCAGCCAAGTCGGTCAGCCCCAGCATTTT.

In this sample, this clone turned up once. The J gene is TRBJ2-1, the V gene TRBV7-3; D unresolved. Trimming shortened V by 6 bases and J by 7 bases, and 22 bases separated the two germline ends. The germline V gene has CDR1 SGHTA and CDR2 FQGTGA. This CDR3 is 16 amino acids long. CDR3 bases: TGTGCCAGCAGTACTACCGGGTACACATATCGGAATGAGCAGTTCTTC. Translation gives CASSTTGYTYRNEQFF.

This clone was observed a handful of times. The rearrangement joins TRBV5-1 to TRBJ1-2; weak D call: TRBD1 (6 bases). The germline V and J ends were trimmed by 4 bases and 4 bases, with 17 bases remaining between them. The CDR3 spans 15 residues. Germline CDR1 SGHRS, CDR2 YFSETQ. The CDR3 sequence: CASSPRAGGSYGYTF. The DNA for the CDR3 is TGCGCCAGCAGCCCCCGCGCGGGGGGCAGCTATGGCTACACCTTC.

A word on this clone: This sample includes further DNA sequences coding for the same CDR3. This CDR3 is CASSVDSYGYTF. The CDR3 coding sequence is TGTGCCAGCAGCGTAGACAGCTATGGCTACACCTTC. The rearrangement links TRBV9 to TRBJ1-2; D uncertain. V lost 0 bases and J 4 bases, leaving 4 bases between the germline ends. Germline CDR1 reads SGDLS; CDR2 reads YYNGEE. This CDR3 is 12 amino acids long.

CDR3 protein: CASSFTGVNYGYTF. CDR3 in DNA: TGTGCCAGCAGTTTCACAGGGGTAAACTATGGCTACACCTTC. The chain has TRBV27 and TRBJ1-2, with 7 nucleotides matching TRBD1. With V trimmed by 3 bases and J by 2 bases, 3 bases remained unmatched. This CDR3 comprises 14 residues. Germline CDR1 MNHEY, CDR2 SMNVEV (reference sequence).